This T cell receptor (beta chain) was profiled in a study of blood T cell repertoires in COVID-19 (dated by TCRdb to the early 2020s). For the study in its entirety: The collaborator samples originated in the United States, Italy and Spain and spanned the acute and convalescent phases of COVID-19. The repertoires were made available in a free public database intended to serve as a resource for research on the immune response to SARS-CoV-2. Samples were obtained from the ongoing ImmuneRACE study (first 160 participants) and from about 1,300 subjects provided by 6 global collaborators. A de-identified subject ID, COVID-19 status, age in years and sex were almost always included in the sample metadata. The prospective study material was composed of cDNA or gDNA derived from T cells, B-cell-depleted T cells, or PBMCs. Subjects who had been exposed to COVID-19, were actively infected with it, or had recovered from it provided the deeply sampled blood TCRbeta repertoires that made up the dataset. Where available, HLA class I and class II types were taken from metadata supplied by the sample provider and were not determined by assay-based typing.

TCRbeta CDR3 regions were amplified from genomic DNA by means of the immunoSEQ Assay, a bias-controlled multiplex PCR. On the authors' methods: The number of nucleated cells in each sample was estimated from the amplification of reference gene primers within the assay. To quantify the absolute abundance of each unique TCRbeta CDR3 rearrangement, sequence reads were collapsed and filtered. Productive Simpson clonality was computed per sample as the square root of Simpson's diversity index over productive rearrangements. Not all clones reach the TCRdb copy of this immuneACCESS table, which keeps in-frame sequences only. Checked studies attribute under half of the gap to unresolved V genes and leave the rest unexplained. The V and J calls and clone size are taken from that table; D and trimming were inferred from the DNA. The sample profile shows about 160,000 clones; around nine tenths of them were found once. About a tenth of the sample lies in the top ten.

The investigation overall reported the following: The amount of clinical and demographic metadata varied by source and participant and was provided uncurated.

In Seattle, one collaborating source enrolled patients while the infection was active and tracked those patients longitudinally over the course of disease. The collaborating institutions used their own protocols to collect whole blood in K2EDTA tubes. For TCRbeta analysis, collaborator samples were shipped as frozen whole blood, as isolated PBMCs, or as DNA extracted from either sample type. CDR1 and CDR2, looked up from the germline V gene, are SGHTA and FQGNSA. Trimming removed 4 bases from V and 6 bases from J; the gene matches leave 16 bases unexplained. The CDR3 measures 18 amino acids from cysteine to phenylalanine. Left in the record is the CDR3 DNA by itself, 54 bases read in frame from the first base. With regard to this clone: No antigen is known for it. The sample holds no much larger clone one base away, and base qualities are not on file.

Sequenced: peripheral blood. This receptor was taken from a woman aged 65 to 85 with COVID-19, enrolled during active disease. The chain joins TRBV7-2 to TRBJ2-3; 10 junctional bases match TRBD2. The DNA reads TGTGCCAGCAGCTCAGGCCGAGGACTAGCGGCCACCGGGGATACGCAGTATTTT. Translated, it reads CASSSGRGLAATGDTQYF. Full variable domain (CDR3 extended with the reference TRBV7-2 and TRBJ2-3 proteins): GAGVSQSPSNKVTEKGKDVELRCDPISGHTALYWYRQSLGQGLEFLIYFQGNSAPDKSGLPSDRFSAERTGGSVSTLTIQRTQQEDSAVYLCASSSGRGLAATGDTQYFGPGTRLTVL.